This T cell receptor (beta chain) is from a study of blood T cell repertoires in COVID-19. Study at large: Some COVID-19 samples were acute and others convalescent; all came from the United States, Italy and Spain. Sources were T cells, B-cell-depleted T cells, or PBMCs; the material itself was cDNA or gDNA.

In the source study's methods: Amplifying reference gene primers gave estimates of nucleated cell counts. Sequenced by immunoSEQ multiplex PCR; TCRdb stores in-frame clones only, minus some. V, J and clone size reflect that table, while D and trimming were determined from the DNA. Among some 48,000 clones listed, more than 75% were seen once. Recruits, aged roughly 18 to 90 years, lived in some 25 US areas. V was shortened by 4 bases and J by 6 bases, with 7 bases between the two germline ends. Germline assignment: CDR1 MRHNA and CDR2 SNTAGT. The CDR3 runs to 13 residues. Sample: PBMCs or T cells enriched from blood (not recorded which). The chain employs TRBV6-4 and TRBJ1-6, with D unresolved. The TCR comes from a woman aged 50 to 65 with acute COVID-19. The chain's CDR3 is CASSGSLNSPLHF. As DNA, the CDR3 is TGTGCCAGCAGTGGCTCCCTTAATTCACCCCTCCACTTT.